What follows are 16 T cell receptor beta chains derived from one specimen sequenced in a study of response to subunit inactivated influenza vaccine (dated by TCRdb to 2017 to 2018). Library method: RT-PCR. Sequenced on an Illumina HiSeq 2500. The raw public reads went through TCRdb reprocessing: fastp at Q25, MiXCR clone calling, in-frame beta chains kept. Each CDR3 protein gets just one entry, which takes the most common genes and DNA from the rows behind it. A total of a few hundred thousand distinct CDR3 sequences appear in this sample, approximately 10% of them only once. Of the sample, approximately 10% falls within the top ten clones. The data were also submitted as part of a second study, on T cells expressing NK-cell markers. As described in the second report: 5'RACE template switching, by which a universal primer site and unique molecular identifiers were added, was used to make TCR beta cDNA libraries.

The material sequenced was PBMCs from blood, taken on the day of vaccination. The receptor set was obtained from a man aged 45-60 years who received an inactivated influenza vaccine. Donor details come from another sample of the same person, matched by shared clones.

The rearrangement uses TRBV12-3 or TRBV12-4 and TRBJ2-7; TRBD1 is a possible D gene (6 bases). The CDR3 contains 13 residues. V was clipped by 6 bases and J by 5 bases, with 14 bases between them. The CDR3 region has the DNA TGTGCCAGCAGACCCCAGGGGTCCCACGAGCAGTACTTC. It codes for CASRPQGSHEQYF.

This clonotype has just a few counts. The chain is built from TRBV7-2 and TRBJ2-3; D not resolved. Trimming removed 5 bases from V and 2 bases from J, with 5 bases in between. Germline-derived CDR1 and CDR2 are SGHTA and FQGNSA. This CDR3 has 12 residues. The CDR3 coding sequence is TGTGCCAGCAGCGCCTTCACAGATACGCAGTATTTT. Translated: CASSAFTDTQYF.

V is TRBV6-1 and J is TRBJ2-7; D is perhaps TRBD1 (5 bases). The CDR3 length is 15 residues. Germline V gene sequence: CDR1 MNHNS, CDR2 SASEGT. The germline V and J ends were trimmed by 6 bases and 2 bases, with 17 bases remaining between them. CDR3 nucleotides: TGTGCCAGCAGCCCCACTCAGGGCGTACCCTACGAGCAGTACTTC. It encodes CASSPTQGVPYEQYF.

The table lists this clonotype with a few counts. V and J are TRBV27 and TRBJ2-7; the match to TRBD1 covers 9 bases. V shed 6 bases, J shed 6 bases, and the junction held 6 bases outside the gene matches. Germline CDR1 reads MNHEY; CDR2 reads SMNVEV (reference sequence). The CDR3 spans 13 residues. The CDR3 loop reads CASSRDRALEQYF. The CDR3, as DNA: TGTGCCAGCAGCCGGGACAGGGCGCTCGAGCAGTACTTC.

Only a few counts were recorded for this clonotype. V usage is TRBV28 and J usage is TRBJ2-3; tentatively, D is TRBD1 (5 bases). V was shortened by 10 bases and J by 4 bases, with 21 bases between the two germline ends. The germline V gene has CDR1 MDHEN and CDR2 SYDVKM. The CDR3 is 15 amino acids. CDR3 sequence: CANNQGIKGPDTQYF. The CDR3 DNA reads as TGTGCCAACAATCAGGGAATTAAAGGTCCAGATACGCAGTATTTT.

The rearrangement joins TRBV9 to TRBJ2-3, with 13 bases fitting TRBD2. Germline V gene data show CDR1 as SGDLS and CDR2 as YYNGEE. CDR3 size: 18 residues. Unmatched junction bases numbered 9, after V lost 3 bases and J lost 2 bases. The CDR3 nucleotides are TGTGCCAGCAGCGAAAGGACGGGACTAGCGGGGCTCACAGATACGCAGTATTTT. It yields the protein CASSERTGLAGLTDTQYF. The full variable domain, rest sourced from reference TRBV9 and TRBJ2-3, is DSGVTQTPKHLITATGQRVTLRCSPRSGDLSVYWYQQSLDQGLQFLIQYYNGEERAKGNILERFSAQQFPDLHSELNLSSLELGDSALYFCASSERTGLAGLTDTQYFGPGTRLTVL.

J is TRBJ2-3 and V is TRBV6-2 or TRBV6-3; D unclear. Germline CDR1 MNHEY, CDR2 SVGEGT. This CDR3 has 11 residues. V was clipped by 2 bases and J by 7 bases, with 4 bases between them. The CDR3 coding sequence is TGTGCCAGCAGTTACGGGAATACGCAGTATTTT. Amino acid sequence: CASSYGNTQYF.

In its sample, this clonotype was seen many times. The rearrangement links TRBV15 to TRBJ2-7, with D perhaps matching TRBD1 or TRBD2 (6 bases each). This CDR3 has 14 residues. The V gene's germline CDR1 is LNHNV and CDR2 YYDKDF (reference sequence). V lost 1 base, J lost 2 bases, and 9 bases lay in between. CDR3: CATSRGGATYEQYF. DNA for the CDR3: TGTGCCACCAGCAGAGGGGGGGCCACCTACGAGCAGTACTTC.

This chain links TRBV15 with TRBJ2-2; no definite D call. V was pared by 1 base and J by 6 bases, with 6 bases between. CDR1 LNHNV and CDR2 YYDKDF come from the germline V gene (reference sequence). The CDR3 is 13 amino acids. CDR3 sequence: CATSRARSGELFF. Written as DNA, the CDR3 is TGTGCCACCAGCAGAGCTAGGTCCGGGGAGCTGTTTTTT.

This clonotype has a handful of counts. The chain joins TRBV29-1 to TRBJ2-7; D not resolved. CDR3 length: 8 amino acids. The V and J ends lost 7 bases and 2 bases respectively, with 0 bases between them. Germline values: CDR1 SQVTM, CDR2 ANQGSEA. The CDR3 DNA follows: TGCAGCGCCTACGAGCAGTACTTC. Amino acid sequence: CSAYEQYF.

The chain combines TRBV6-5 with TRBJ1-1, with D possibly matching TRBD1 (6 bases). The germline V gene has CDR1 MNHEY and CDR2 SVGAGI. V was shortened by 0 bases and J by 4 bases, with 12 bases between the two germline ends. The CDR3 spans 15 residues. The CDR3 nucleotides are TGTGCCAGCAGTTACTCAGCAGGGGCCGGCACTGAAGCTTTCTTT. Amino acid sequence: CASSYSAGAGTEAFF.

In its sample, this clonotype was seen a few times. The V gene is TRBV24-1, the J gene TRBJ1-2; 8 bases map to TRBD1. The junction had 7 bases not matched to a gene; V was cut back by 4 bases and J by 1 base. This CDR3 contains 16 residues. Germline CDR1 KGHDR, CDR2 SFDVKD. The CDR3 spells CATSEPTGGGNYGYTF. CDR3 nucleotides: TGTGCCACCAGTGAGCCAACAGGGGGAGGTAACTATGGCTACACCTTC.

This clonotype counts as medium-sized. The V and J genes are TRBV19 and TRBJ2-1, with D tentatively TRBD2 (6 bases). Germline assignment: CDR1 LNHDA and CDR2 SQIVND (reference sequence). The CDR3 runs to 15 residues. Between the trimmed V and J ends, which lost 9 bases and 8 bases, there was a span of 23 bases. CDR3 sequence: CASSFGGIGGHEQFF. The DNA of the CDR3 is TGTGCCAGCTCCTTTGGCGGGATCGGAGGCCATGAGCAGTTCTTC.

This clonotype was picked up many times. The chain is built from TRBV12-3 or TRBV12-4 and TRBJ1-4; weak D call: TRBD1 (5 bases). This CDR3 region has 15 residues. V lost 6 bases, J lost 0 bases, and 11 bases lay in between. The CDR3 bases are TGTGCCAGCAGCCCCCAGGGTGCAACTAATGAAAAACTGTTTTTT. This codes for CASSPQGATNEKLFF.

This clonotype occurred a few times. The chain links TRBV20-1 to TRBJ2-2; maybe TRBD1 (6 bases). The CDR3 loop spans 15 amino acids. The germline gives CDR1 DFQATT, CDR2 SNEGSKA (reference sequence). V was shortened by 3 bases and J by 3 bases, with 14 bases between the two germline ends. CDR3 residues: CSASGQQFHTGELFF. The DNA of the CDR3 is TGCAGTGCTAGTGGACAGCAATTTCACACCGGGGAGCTGTTTTTT.

This clonotype showed up just a few times. V is TRBV7-2 and J is TRBJ2-1; D is uncertain. Between the trimmed V and J ends, which lost 5 bases and 4 bases, there was a span of 15 bases. CDR1 and CDR2 (germline): SGHTA, FQGNSA. The CDR3 covers 15 residues. CDR3 nucleotides: TGTGCCAGCAGCCCGGACCAGGCCCGATACAATGAGCAGTTCTTC. It yields the protein CASSPDQARYNEQFF. The full variable domain, its missing parts supplied by reference TRBV7-2 and TRBJ2-1, is GAGVSQSPSNKVTEKGKDVELRCDPISGHTALYWYRQSLGQGLEFLIYFQGNSAPDKSGLPSDRFSAERTGGSVSTLTIQRTQQEDSAVYLCASSPDQARYNEQFFGPGTRLTVL.